Below are 10 T cell receptor beta chains sequenced from a single sample in a study of cytomegalovirus exposure and HLA in healthy donors. Only in-frame clones appear in the TCRdb table, and some are missing; sequencing was by immunoSEQ multiplex PCR. The sample records some 48,000 clones, 88% being singletons. Sequencing was carried out using PBMCs. Source of these receptors: a woman aged 25 to 45 in good health and CMV-seronegative.

This clone was recorded a few times. The genes are TRBV10-1 and TRBJ2-5, with a tentative D call TRBD1 (5 bases). V gave up 0 bases and J gave up 5 bases, with 16 bases separating them. Germline V lookup: CDR1 WNHNN, CDR2 SYGVQD (reference sequence). This CDR3 region has 16 residues. The CDR3 DNA reads as TGCGCCAGCAGTGAGTCGGGCCCTCCGAACAGGGAGACCCAGTACTTC. Translated: CASSESGPPNRETQYF.

The genes are TRBV19 and TRBJ2-7, with TRBD2 matching 8 bases. The V gene's germline CDR1 is LNHDA and CDR2 SQIVND (reference sequence). The CDR3 consists of 14 residues. V trimming: 10 bases; J trimming: 0 bases; junction bases outside the gene matches: 8. The chain's CDR3 is CATNSGMSSYEQYF. The CDR3 DNA follows: TGTGCCACTAATAGCGGGATGAGCTCCTACGAGCAGTACTTC.

This clone has ten or more counts. This sequence joins TRBV7-9 and TRBJ2-7; D perhaps matches TRBD1 (5 bases). This CDR3 is 14 amino acids long. Between the trimmed V and J ends, which lost 0 bases and 6 bases, there was a span of 12 bases. The germline V gene encodes CDR1 SEHNR and CDR2 FQNEAQ (reference sequence). CDR3 protein: CASSLAYGHLEQYF. The CDR3 bases are TGTGCCAGCAGCTTAGCGTATGGACATCTCGAGCAGTACTTC.

The genes are TRBV2 and TRBJ2-1; 8 nucleotides line up with TRBD2. The V gene's germline CDR1 is SNHLY and CDR2 FYNNEI. V trimming: 6 bases; J trimming: 1 base; junction bases outside the gene matches: 8. The CDR3 has 16 amino acids. In DNA, the CDR3 is TGTGCCAGCAGCTCAACTAGCGGACTATCCTACAATGAGCAGTTCTTC. Translated, it gives CASSSTSGLSYNEQFF.

The CDR3 nucleotides are TGTGCCAGTAGTATGGGGCTAGCGGAAAGCACAGATACGCAGTATTTT. Its translation: CASSMGLAESTDTQYF. The chain couples TRBV19 to TRBJ2-3; 7 positions agree with TRBD2. Germline CDR1 and CDR2: LNHDA and SQIVND (reference sequence). The CDR3 sequence is 16 residues long. V dropped 3 bases and J dropped 0; count of bases not matched to a gene: 6.

The table lists this clone with a count of one. V and J are TRBV18 and TRBJ2-5; 7 nucleotides match TRBD1. J was trimmed by 2 bases and V by 4 bases; bases with no gene match: 7. CDR1 is KGHSH, CDR2 LQKENI, per germline. CDR3 length: 15 amino acids. The CDR3 spells CASSLDRVSQETQYF. For the CDR3, the DNA is TGTGCCAGCTCACTAGACAGGGTTTCACAAGAGACCCAGTACTTC.

This clone appeared once. The V and J genes are TRBV29-1 and TRBJ2-3, with 7 bases lining up with TRBD2. The CDR3 has 13 residues. Germline-derived CDR1 and CDR2 are SQVTM and ANQGSEA. Trimming took 8 bases from V and 6 from J; bases not matched to a gene: 11. The CDR3 protein is CSSSGGRGDTQYF. The CDR3 DNA is TGCAGCTCTTCGGGCGGGAGAGGTGATACGCAGTATTTT.

The rearrangement joins TRBV5-1 to TRBJ1-4, with 7 positions matching TRBD1. V lost 2 bases, J lost 6 bases, and 4 bases stayed unmatched. Germline V lookup: CDR1 SGHRS, CDR2 YFSETQ. The CDR3 loop spans 14 amino acids. The CDR3 DNA reads TGCGCCAGCAGCTTTAGGGGGCTGCATGAAAAACTGTTTTTT. Amino acids: CASSFRGLHEKLFF.

The rearrangement uses TRBV6-1 and TRBJ1-1; possibly TRBD1 for D (6 bases). Germline CDR1 MNHNS, CDR2 SASEGT. V was pared by 6 bases and J by 11 bases, with 13 bases between. CDR3 length: 11 amino acids. The CDR3 sequence is CASRTGDGAFF. The CDR3 DNA follows: TGTGCCAGCAGGACAGGCGACGGTGCTTTCTTT.

The chain joins TRBV27 to TRBJ1-1, with D possibly TRBD1 on 6 matching bases. The germline CDR1 and CDR2 sequences are MNHEY and SMNVEV (reference sequence). CDR3 length: 14 residues. V was shortened by 3 bases and J by 4 bases, with 12 bases between the two germline ends. CDR3 nucleotide sequence: TGTGCCAGCAGTTTGGGCAGGGGAAGCACTGAAGCTTTCTTT. It is translated as CASSLGRGSTEAFF.